Included here is one T cell receptor (beta chain) sequence, with context. Treatment of the sample: oral pan-JAK inhibitor, 5-10 mg twice daily. Individuals with alopecia areata gave both lesional scalp punch biopsies and peripheral blood for collection. Both CD4+ and CD8+ T cells were separated by sorting PBMCs. cDNA reverse transcribed from extracted RNA served as the sequencing template. Data came from immunoSEQ multiplex PCR; TCRdb stores just in-frame clones and leaves some out. The sample lists fewer than 250,000 clones, roughly 60% seen once, with 0.85% to 1.3% in the top ten. The data belong to a study of CD8+ T cells in alopecia areata. For the study at large: For 6 to 18 months, tofacitinib was taken, and 6 months off drug followed.

V gave up 2 bases and J gave up 7 bases, with 5 bases separating them. This CDR3 contains 10 residues. Germline CDR1 is GTSNPN and CDR2 is SVGIG (reference sequence). This sequence originates from a human donor with alopecia areata. The chain has TRBV30 and TRBJ1-2; D gene unclear. The sample consisted of CD4+ T cells sorted from blood, taken at week 24, from a patient treated with tofacitinib. The CDR3 nucleotides read TGTGCCTGGAGTACCCCTGGCTACACCTTC. Translated, it gives CAWSTPGYTF.